The rows below give T cell receptor beta chains drawn from one sample of a study of blood T cells in healthy people across ages. Each CDR3 protein is one row after TCRdb ran MiXCR on the 5' RACE reads. The sample holds 550,000 to 800,000 distinct CDR3 sequences, around a fifth seen once. The source material was blood. These receptors were collected from a man aged 65-85 years in good health. Both conserved end residues are part of each CDR3.

CDR3	J	V
CASKPAADTQYF	TRBJ2-3	TRBV6-2/TRBV6-3
CASRTSGSDEQFF	TRBJ2-1	TRBV6-1
CASSLRTITYNEQFF	TRBJ2-1	TRBV13
CASSVFLERETQYF	TRBJ2-5	TRBV5-1
CSATYSNVLTF	TRBJ2-6	TRBV20-1
CASSQGLVSEQYF	TRBJ2-7	TRBV7-2
CASSQGGEGSYEQYF	TRBJ2-7	TRBV4-3
CSARTTGGQETQYF	TRBJ2-5	TRBV20-1
CASSLVEGRAYEQYF	TRBJ2-7	TRBV7-9
CASSLLDRGQETQHF	TRBJ2-5	TRBV6-1
CSVGDRSYTGELFF	TRBJ2-2	TRBV29-1
CASSQDSGPSYEQYF	TRBJ2-7	TRBV3-1
CASSQATHQPQHF	TRBJ1-5	TRBV18
CSVDTGGFQETQYF	TRBJ2-5	TRBV29-1
CSANQPGYNSPLHF	TRBJ1-6	TRBV20-1
CASSQDLKGNYGYTF	TRBJ1-2	TRBV14
CSAGFGEELFF	TRBJ1-4	TRBV29-1
CASSSGQVRALYF	TRBJ2-7	TRBV28
CASSQTDNGYTF	TRBJ1-2	TRBV3-1
CSAPGGRQETQYF	TRBJ2-5	TRBV20-1
CASSATRDRDYTF	TRBJ1-2	TRBV19
CASSLGRASGTDTQYF	TRBJ2-3	TRBV11-2
CASSRGVPTYNEQFF	TRBJ2-1	TRBV3-1
CASSVEISGFSYEQYF	TRBJ2-7	TRBV9
CASRTSSYERYF	TRBJ2-5	TRBV28
CASSSGGSTNEKLFF	TRBJ1-4	TRBV5-1
CSASGPSGRQETQYF	TRBJ2-5	TRBV20-1
CASSPDRAGANVLTF	TRBJ2-6	TRBV5-1
CASSQEWESYEQYF	TRBJ2-7	TRBV4-3
CAISLGDGRGETQYF	TRBJ2-5	TRBV10-3
CASSKGAGTGMGEQFF	.	TRBV7-8
CASSIAGGIAVYEQYF	.	TRBV19
CASSEGNGRGETQYF	TRBJ2-5	TRBV2
CASSLALAESYEQYF	.	TRBV7-9
CANSRDTLFNEQFF	TRBJ2-1	TRBV12-3/TRBV12-4
CASSRGLAGNEQFF	TRBJ2-1	TRBV4-3
CASSQINSYEQYF	TRBJ2-7	TRBV3-1
CSASRTSSSTDTQYF	TRBJ2-3	TRBV20-1
CASSGQSSNQPQHF	TRBJ1-5	TRBV7-9
CAISESRWQGNSPLHF	TRBJ1-6	TRBV10-3
CASSYRPGQRLQPQHF	TRBJ1-5	TRBV12-3/TRBV12-4
CASSPSSAGGLNEQFF	TRBJ2-1	TRBV7-9
CASSQVSGAGNTIYF	TRBJ1-3	TRBV4-3
CASLRAGAYEQYF	TRBJ2-7	TRBV2
CASSLIWTSTYNEQFF	TRBJ2-1	TRBV11-3
CSASQGNSNQPQHF	TRBJ1-5	TRBV20-1
CASSQWGGGGSSYNERFF	TRBJ2-1	TRBV3-1
CASSYLAGAYEQYF	TRBJ2-7	TRBV6-6
CASSKAQEPNEKLFF	TRBJ1-4	TRBV7-8
CASSLGPEYTEAFF	TRBJ1-1	TRBV5-1
CASSQDASEPGKFF	TRBJ2-5	TRBV4-1
CSARDIETQYF	TRBJ2-5	TRBV20-1